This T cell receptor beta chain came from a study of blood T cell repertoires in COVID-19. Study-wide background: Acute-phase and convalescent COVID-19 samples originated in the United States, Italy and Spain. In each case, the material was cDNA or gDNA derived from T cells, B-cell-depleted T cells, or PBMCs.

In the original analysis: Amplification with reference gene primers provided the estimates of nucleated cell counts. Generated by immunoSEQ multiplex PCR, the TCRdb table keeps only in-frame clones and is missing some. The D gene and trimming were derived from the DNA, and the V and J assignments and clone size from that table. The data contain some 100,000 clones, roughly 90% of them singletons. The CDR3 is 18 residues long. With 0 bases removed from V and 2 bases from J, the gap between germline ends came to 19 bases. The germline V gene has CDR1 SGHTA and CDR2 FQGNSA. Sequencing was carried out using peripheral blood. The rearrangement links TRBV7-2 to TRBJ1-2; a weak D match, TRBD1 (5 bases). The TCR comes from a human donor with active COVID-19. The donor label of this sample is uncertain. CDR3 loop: CASSLAFLLTGLNYGYTF. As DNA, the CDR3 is TGTGCCAGCAGCTTAGCGTTCTTACTCACGGGACTGAACTATGGCTACACCTTC. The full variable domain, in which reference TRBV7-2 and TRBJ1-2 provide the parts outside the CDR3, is GAGVSQSPSNKVTEKGKDVELRCDPISGHTALYWYRQSLGQGLEFLIYFQGNSAPDKSGLPSDRFSAERTGGSVSTLTIQRTQQEDSAVYLCASSLAFLLTGLNYGYTFGSGTRLTVV.